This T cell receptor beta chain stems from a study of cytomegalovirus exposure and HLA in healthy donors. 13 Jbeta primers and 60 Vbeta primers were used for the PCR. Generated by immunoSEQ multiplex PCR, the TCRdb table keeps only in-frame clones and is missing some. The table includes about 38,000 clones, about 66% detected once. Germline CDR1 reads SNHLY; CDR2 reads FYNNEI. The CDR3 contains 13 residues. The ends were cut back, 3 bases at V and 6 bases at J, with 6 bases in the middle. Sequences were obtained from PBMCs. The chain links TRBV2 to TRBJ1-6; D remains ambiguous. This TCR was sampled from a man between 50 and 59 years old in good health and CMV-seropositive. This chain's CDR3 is CASSDTVNSPLHF. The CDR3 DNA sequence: TGTGCCAGCAGTGACACAGTTAATTCACCCCTCCACTTT.